A selection of T cell receptor beta chains follows, all from one sample in a study of blood T cell repertoires in COVID-19. Clones were sequenced by immunoSEQ multiplex PCR, and TCRdb holds only the in-frame ones, with some missing. Of about 210,000 clones in the sample, approximately 85% were seen once. Sample: peripheral blood. These receptors came from a man aged 50-60 years with COVID-19, enrolled during active disease. Each CDR3 is given with its conserved first and last residue. D genes are given only for firm matches. Size is stated for part of the rows, as once, few or many counts, or as a class when the clone is expanded.

>TRBD1|TRBV24-1|TRBJ2-5|NA
TGTGCCACCAGTGATTTACCTTCTAACAGGGGGATCGAGGAGACCCAGTACTTC
CATSDLPSNRGIEETQYF
>NA|TRBV28|TRBJ2-1|NA
TGTGCCACCAGCCGGTCCGGGTTCGCCTACAATGAGCAGTTCTTC
CATSRSGFAYNEQFF
>TRBD1|TRBV29-1|TRBJ2-1|few
TGCAGCGGGGGACAGGGGGGCGACAATGAGCAGTTCTTC
CSGGQGGDNEQFF
>TRBD1|TRBV2|TRBJ1-4|NA
TGTGCCAGCAGTTTGGGACAGGGGGTATTTGAAAAACTGTTTTTT
CASSLGQGVFEKLFF
>NA|TRBV19|TRBJ1-5|NA
TGTGCCAGTACCACAGGGTTTGTGAGCAATCAGCCCCAGCATTTT
CASTTGFVSNQPQHF
>NA|TRBV6-1|TRBJ1-6|NA
TGTGCCAGCAGTGAAGAGGGGCGAGGTTCACCCCTCCACTTT
CASSEEGRGSPLHF
>TRBD1|TRBV5-1|TRBJ1-2|once
TGCGCCAGCAGCCTAGACAGGGTGGACTATGGCTACACCTTC
CASSLDRVDYGYTF
>NA|TRBV7-9|TRBJ1-6|few
TGTGCCAGCAGCTTAGGTGCAGGGAATAATTCACCCCTCCACTTT
CASSLGAGNNSPLHF
>NA|TRBV7-6|TRBJ1-1|few
TGTGCCAGCAGCTTATCCCCGACAGGGAACACTGAAGCTTTCTTT
CASSLSPTGNTEAFF
>NA|TRBV5-1|TRBJ2-5|NA
TGCGCCAGCAGCCGGGACTCGACCAAAGAGACCCAGTACTTC
CASSRDSTKETQYF
>NA|TRBV7-7|TRBJ2-2|once
TGTGCTAGCAGCTTAAAGCAGAACACCGGGGAGCTGTTTTTT
CASSLKQNTGELFF
>TRBD2|TRBV5-1|TRBJ2-1|NA
TGCGCCAGCAGCTTGATTGCTTCCGGGACTAGCGGTGATAATGAGCAGTTCTTC
CASSLIASGTSGDNEQFF
>TRBD1|TRBV11-3|TRBJ2-7|once
TGTGCCAGCAGCTATGGGACAGGGCCGTACGAGCAGTACTTC
CASSYGTGPYEQYF
>NA|TRBV7-9|TRBJ1-1|NA
TGTGCCAGCAGCTCCGGGGGGCTCACTGAAGCTTTCTTT
CASSSGGLTEAFF
>NA|TRBV4-2|TRBJ2-1|NA
TGTGCCAGCAGCCGGACATACAATGAGCAGTTCTTC
CASSRTYNEQFF
>NA|TRBV4-2|TRBJ1-6|few
TGTGCCAGCAGCCTGGGTGGCGGGCTCGGGTCACCCCTCCACTTT
CASSLGGGLGSPLHF